The 19 T cell receptor beta chains below were found in one sample sequenced in a study of blood T cell repertoires in COVID-19. The data were produced by immunoSEQ multiplex PCR, yet TCRdb's version contains in-frame clones alone and is incomplete. The sample carries approximately 120,000 clones, more than 80% recorded once. The sample comprised peripheral blood. These receptors were obtained from a human donor in a cohort sampled during active COVID-19.

The chain has TRBV19 and TRBJ1-3; D is ambiguous. Trimming stripped 3 bases from V and 0 bases from J, with 6 bases between. Germline V CDR1 and CDR2: LNHDA, SQIVND (reference sequence). This CDR3 has 14 amino acids. The CDR3 spells CASSISVSGNTIYF. DNA of the CDR3: TGTGCCAGTAGTATCTCAGTCTCTGGAAACACCATATATTTT. Supplemented by reference TRBV19 and TRBJ1-3, the full variable domain reads DGGITQSPKYLFRKEGQNVTLSCEQNLNHDAMYWYRQDPGQGLRLIYYSQIVNDFQKGDIAEGYSVSREKKESFPLTVTSAQKNPTAFYLCASSISVSGNTIYFGEGSWLTVV.

The chain is built from TRBV19 and TRBJ2-5; perhaps TRBD2 as D (5 bases). The CDR3 length is 13 residues. V was cut by 5 bases and J by 1 base, with 8 bases left in between. The germline V gene has CDR1 LNHDA and CDR2 SQIVND (reference sequence). CDR3 in DNA: TGTGCCAGTAGTCAGCGGCGCCAAGAGACCCAGTACTTC. This codes for CASSQRRQETQYF.

The V and J genes are TRBV11-2 and TRBJ1-3; no firm D call. CDR3 length: 15 residues. Germline-derived CDR1 and CDR2 are SGHAT and FQNNGV. Trimming cost V 5 bases and J 0 bases, with 11 bases left between them. The CDR3 spells CASSPGGRSGNTIYF. In nucleotides, the CDR3 is TGTGCCAGCAGCCCCGGCGGCCGCTCTGGAAACACCATATATTTT.

The chain combines TRBV27 with TRBJ1-5; no definite D call. This CDR3 has 15 amino acids. Germline assignment: CDR1 MNHEY and CDR2 SMNVEV (reference sequence). Trimming removed 7 bases from V and 4 bases from J, with 17 bases in between. The CDR3 sequence: CASKLPMSGNQPQHF. The CDR3 DNA reads TGTGCCAGCAAATTACCTATGTCAGGTAATCAGCCCCAGCATTTT.

At least ten counts were recorded for this clone. The germline gene is not matched at one end of the junction; a read error may be the cause. The chain's CDR3 is CASSLGPLTVQGTQYF. The CDR3 DNA follows: TGCGCCAGCAGCTTGGGGCCCCTGACAGTCCAAGGGACCCAGTACTTC. The chain combines TRBV5-1 with TRBJ2-5; D is possibly TRBD1 (5 bases). The length of the CDR3 is 16 residues. Germline V lookup: CDR1 SGHRS, CDR2 YFSETQ.

This clone was recorded once. A junction boundary mismatches the germline segment, possibly from a read error. The J gene is TRBJ1-2, the V gene TRBV19; 7 bases fit TRBD1. The CDR3 consists of 15 residues. Germline CDR1 and CDR2: LNHDA and SQIVND (reference sequence). This chain's CDR3 is CASTIQGTLNYGYTF. The CDR3 DNA sequence: TGTGCCAGTACTATACAGGGGACCCTTAACTATGGCTACACCTTC. The whole variable domain, remainder taken from reference TRBV19 and TRBJ1-2, is DGGITQSPKYLFRKEGQNVTLSCEQNLNHDAMYWYRQDPGQGLRLIYYSQIVNDFQKGDIAEGYSVSREKKESFPLTVTSAQKNPTAFYLCASTIQGTLNYGYTFGSGTRLTVV.

The rearrangement joins TRBV5-1 to TRBJ2-4, with 8 bases fitting TRBD1. V lost 3 bases and J lost 6; bases outside the gene matches: 5. The CDR3 spans 14 residues. The germline V gene has CDR1 SGHRS and CDR2 YFSETQ. CDR3 sequence (DNA): TGCGCCAGCAGCTCTGGACAGGGCGGAAACATTCAGTACTTC. It codes for CASSSGQGGNIQYF.

The chain links TRBV9 to TRBJ2-2; 10 bases agree with TRBD1. In germline, CDR1 is SGDLS, CDR2 YYNGEE. The CDR3 is 15 residues long. The V gene end was trimmed by 2 bases and the J gene end by 6 bases; junction bases not matched to a gene: 4. As DNA, the CDR3 is TGTGCCAGCAGCGTGACAGGGGGCGCCCCCGGGGAGCTGTTTTTT. It specifies CASSVTGGAPGELFF.

This chain uses TRBV5-6 with TRBJ2-5, with D maybe TRBD2 (5 bases). Trimming stripped 2 bases from V and 3 bases from J, with 11 bases between. CDR3 length: 14 residues. The germline CDR1 and CDR2 sequences are SGHDT and YYEEEE. DNA for the CDR3: TGTGCCAGCAGCTTCAGCGGAGTCAAAGAGACCCAGTACTTC. Translated: CASSFSGVKETQYF.

The V and J genes are TRBV19 and TRBJ2-3, with D possibly matching TRBD2 (6 bases). Germline CDR1 reads LNHDA; CDR2 reads SQIVND (reference sequence). The V end lost 5 bases, the J end lost 6 bases, and 21 bases lay between the germline ends. The CDR3 has 16 residues. CDR3 region: CASSAPGPSGRDTQYF. The CDR3 DNA follows: TGTGCCAGTAGTGCTCCAGGGCCCTCTGGGAGGGATACGCAGTATTTT.

The chain uses TRBV12-5 and TRBJ2-3; 9 nucleotides line up with TRBD1. J lost 4 bases, V lost 7 bases, and 6 bases had no gene match. From germline, CDR1 is LGHNT and CDR2 FRNRAP. The CDR3 has 14 residues. This CDR3 reads CASARDRAADTQYF. CDR3 nucleotide sequence: TGTGCTAGTGCCAGGGACAGGGCCGCAGATACGCAGTATTTT.

The chain uses TRBV7-2 and TRBJ1-5, with D possibly TRBD1 on 6 matching bases. The germline CDR1 and CDR2 sequences are SGHTA and FQGNSA. The V and J ends lost 5 bases and 0 bases respectively, with 11 bases between them. There are 15 residues in the CDR3. The CDR3 loop reads CASSPTGYSNQPQHF. The CDR3 DNA reads as TGTGCCAGCAGCCCCACAGGGTATAGCAATCAGCCCCAGCATTTT.

The genes are TRBV6-5 and TRBJ1-5; 11 bases match TRBD1. With V trimmed by 6 bases and J by 7 bases, 5 bases remained unmatched. The CDR3 spans 14 residues. Germline assignment: CDR1 MNHEY and CDR2 SVGAGI. This CDR3 reads CASRDRGRKQPQHF. The CDR3 DNA follows: TGTGCCAGCAGGGACAGGGGGCGAAAACAGCCCCAGCATTTT.

The chain links TRBV7-2 to TRBJ2-3; D unresolved. The CDR3 is 13 amino acids. Germline V gene sequence: CDR1 SGHTA, CDR2 FQGNSA. Trimming stripped 0 bases from V and 4 bases from J, with 5 bases between. The CDR3 coding sequence is TGTGCCAGCAGCTTAGCTAGTTCAGATACGCAGTATTTT. It yields the protein CASSLASSDTQYF. Full variable domain (outside the CDR3, taken from reference TRBV7-2 and TRBJ2-3): GAGVSQSPSNKVTEKGKDVELRCDPISGHTALYWYRQSLGQGLEFLIYFQGNSAPDKSGLPSDRFSAERTGGSVSTLTIQRTQQEDSAVYLCASSLASSDTQYFGPGTRLTVL.

The chain links TRBV5-1 to TRBJ1-3; tentatively, D is TRBD1 (6 bases). Deletions cut 2 bases from V and 4 bases from J, with 10 bases between. The germline CDR1 and CDR2 sequences are SGHRS and YFSETQ. This CDR3 comprises 14 residues. CDR3 nucleotide sequence: TGCGCCAGCAGCTTCACAGGGAGCGGAAACACCATATATTTT. Residues: CASSFTGSGNTIYF.

The V and J genes are TRBV4-3 and TRBJ2-1; TRBD1 might be the D (6 bases). Trimming pared 4 bases from V and 8 bases from J, leaving 27 bases between. CDR1 and CDR2 from the germline V gene are LGHNA and YSLEER. The CDR3 has 18 residues. CDR3 loop: CASSRGTRSRGISDEQFF. CDR3 nucleotides: TGCGCCAGCAGCCGCGGAACCCGGAGCAGGGGCATCAGCGATGAGCAGTTCTTC.

V usage is TRBV11-2 and J usage is TRBJ1-2; weak D call: TRBD1 (6 bases). The germline V and J ends were trimmed by 5 bases and 8 bases, with 18 bases remaining between them. The CDR3 is made up of 14 amino acids. Germline CDR1 is SGHAT and CDR2 is FQNNGV. This chain's CDR3 is CASSRLGQGLGYTF. CDR3 bases: TGTGCCAGCAGCCGATTAGGGCAGGGGCTCGGCTACACCTTC.

This clone appeared a single time. The chain combines TRBV7-9 with TRBJ1-1; 7 nucleotides line up with TRBD1. Germline V gives CDR1 SEHNR, CDR2 FQNEAQ (reference sequence). V dropped 2 bases and J dropped 11; count of bases not matched to a gene: 2. The CDR3 sequence is 11 residues long. The CDR3 loop is CASSLTGEAFF. DNA of the CDR3: TGTGCCAGCAGCTTAACAGGGGAGGCTTTCTTT. Full variable domain (outside the CDR3, taken from reference TRBV7-9 and TRBJ1-1): DTGVSQNPRHKITKRGQNVTFRCDPISEHNRLYWYRQTLGQGPEFLTYFQNEAQLEKSRLLSDRFSAERPKGSFSTLEIQRTEQGDSAMYLCASSLTGEAFFGQGTRLTVV.

J is TRBJ1-6 and V is TRBV30; D may be TRBD1 (6 bases). CDR1 GTSNPN and CDR2 SVGIG come from the germline V gene (reference sequence). The germline V and J ends were trimmed by 2 bases and 13 bases, with 15 bases remaining between them. CDR3 size: 13 residues. CDR3 in DNA: TGTGCCTGGAGTCGCGGGTCGGGGGGCCCCCTCCACTTT. It is translated as CAWSRGSGGPLHF.